Presented here are 24 T cell receptor beta chains from one specimen sequenced in a study of breast tumors, draining lymph nodes, adjacent tissues. Samples came from axillary lymph nodes draining the breast cancer. From the multiplex PCR reads, TCRdb called clonotypes with MiXCR, one entry per CDR3 protein. The profile shows some 130,000 distinct CDR3 sequences, around 24% of them singletons. Material: axillary lymph node tissue. These receptors all stem from a female donor with breast cancer. Some clones in this sample may be carry-over from other donors' samples.

Ten or more counts support this clonotype. V usage is TRBV20-1 and J usage is TRBJ2-1; 11 bases map to TRBD2. Trimming removed 6 bases from V and 4 bases from J; junction bases left unmatched: 11. This CDR3 has 16 amino acids. Germline V gene data show CDR1 as DFQATT and CDR2 as SNEGSKA (reference sequence). The CDR3 region is CSAKGFLAGGYNEQFF. Here the CDR3 DNA reads TGCAGTGCCAAAGGATTTTTAGCGGGAGGGTACAATGAGCAGTTCTTC.

Regarding this clonotype: The junction differs from germline at one of its ends, possibly a read error. The chain carries TRBV28 and TRBJ2-4, with TRBD1 as a possible D gene (5 bases). CDR3 length: 14 amino acids. Germline-derived CDR1 and CDR2 are MDHEN and SYDVKM. The CDR3 bases are TGTGGCAGCAGTCGCTCAGGGTCCAAAAACATTCAGTACTTC. Translated, it gives CGSSRSGSKNIQYF.

This clonotype was counted at least ten times. The rearrangement uses TRBV6-1 and TRBJ2-1; 11 bases align to TRBD1. This CDR3 contains 14 residues. Germline lookup yields CDR1 MNHNS and CDR2 SASEGT. V lost 5 bases to trimming and J lost 9 bases; unmatched junction nucleotides: 6. CDR3 in DNA: TGTGCCAGCAGTCAAAGGACAGGGGGCGGTGAGCAGTTCTTC. Protein product: CASSQRTGGGEQFF.

With respect to this clonotype: This may be a read error: a much more frequent sequence differs by one nucleotide. The chain carries TRBV14 and TRBJ2-1, with TRBD2 matching 8 bases. V was pared by 4 bases and J by 5 bases, with 10 bases of the junction left unmatched. From germline, CDR1 is SGHDN and CDR2 FVKESK. The CDR3 consists of 16 residues. The CDR3 nucleotides read TGTGCCAGCAGCCCCCAGCGCGGGAGGCAAGACAATGAGCAGTTCTTC. Translation gives CASSPQRGRQDNEQFF.

This clonotype was seen ten or more times. The CDR3 sequence is CASSQPTGVPYGYTF. DNA for the CDR3: TGCGCCAGCAGCCAACCAACAGGGGTCCCCTATGGCTACACCTTC. The J gene is TRBJ1-2, the V gene TRBV4-1; 7 bases match TRBD1. CDR1 and CDR2 from the germline V gene are MGHRA and YSYEKL. This CDR3 spans 15 amino acids. V was pared by 2 bases and J by 4 bases, with 7 bases of the junction left unmatched.

This clonotype was seen a single time. A single base separates this from a much larger clone, so it may be a read error. The genes are TRBV5-6 and TRBJ1-2; D is unclear. The germline V gene encodes CDR1 SGHDT and CDR2 YYEEEE. The CDR3 runs 14 residues. V lost 10 bases, J lost 6 bases, and 22 bases lay in between. CDR3 sequence (DNA): TGTGCCTGCACCAAACCGGGAGTCAGAAATGGCTACACCTTC. This gives the protein CACTKPGVRNGYTF.

This clonotype was recorded many times. The CDR3 loop reads CATGGTGGGQPQHF. Here the CDR3 DNA reads TGTGCCACCGGAGGGACAGGGGGCGGTCAGCCCCAGCATTTT. This rearrangement joins TRBV10-3 to TRBJ1-5, with 12 nucleotides matching TRBD1. V lost 10 bases and J lost 6; bases outside the gene matches: 7. The germline V gene encodes CDR1 ENHRY and CDR2 SYGVKD. The CDR3 loop spans 14 amino acids.

The V gene is TRBV19, the J gene TRBJ1-3; D may be TRBD1 (6 bases). The CDR3 sequence is 16 residues long. Germline CDR1 LNHDA, CDR2 SQIVND (reference sequence). V lost 7 bases to trimming and J lost 2 bases, with 18 bases between them. As DNA, the CDR3 is TGTGCCAGTACGGGGGGCCGGCTCTATGCTGGAAACACCATATATTTT. Translated, it gives CASTGGRLYAGNTIYF.

Comments on this clonotype: A much more abundant neighbour one base away suggests this may be a read error. CDR3 amino acids: CSARLAVTDTQYF. CDR3 sequence (DNA): TGCAGTGCTCGTCTAGCGGTCACAGATACGCAGTATTTT. The V call is TRBV20-1, the J call TRBJ2-3; TRBD2 agrees at 7 bases. This CDR3 is built from 13 residues. In germline, CDR1 is DFQATT, CDR2 SNEGSKA (reference sequence). J gave up 2 bases and V 5 bases, and 4 bases lay outside the gene matches.

This clonotype was detected many times. The chain employs TRBV5-1 and TRBJ1-5; TRBD1 agrees at 10 bases. The CDR3 has 14 residues. V lost 4 bases to trimming and J lost 6 bases; unmatched junction nucleotides: 4. In germline, CDR1 is SGHRS, CDR2 YFSETQ. DNA for the CDR3: TGCGCCAGCAGCGACGGGACAGGGGCTCAGCCCCAGCATTTT. It encodes CASSDGTGAQPQHF.

This clonotype has at least ten counts. J is TRBJ2-7 and V is TRBV18; 9 nucleotides align to TRBD1. Per germline, CDR1 KGHSH and CDR2 LQKENI. This CDR3 has 16 amino acids. The junction had 5 bases not matched to a gene; V was cut back by 0 bases and J by 2 bases. The CDR3 sequence is CASSPPGQGSPYEQYF. CDR3 coding DNA: TGTGCCAGCTCACCACCGGGACAGGGATCCCCCTACGAGCAGTACTTC. Drawing the rest from reference TRBV18 and TRBJ2-7, the complete variable domain is NAGVMQNPRHLVRRRGQEARLRCSPMKGHSHVYWYRQLPEEGLKFMVYLQKENIIDESGMPKERFSAEFPKEGPSILRIQQVVRGDSAAYFCASSPPGQGSPYEQYFGPGTRLTVT.

This clonotype was seen repeatedly, ten times or more. The junction departs from the called germline gene at one end, perhaps through a read error. This chain links TRBV7-7 with TRBJ2-1, with D possibly being TRBD2 (6 bases). CDR3 length: 13 amino acids. Germline loops: CDR1 SSHAT, CDR2 FNYEAQ (reference sequence). The CDR3 is CASSLARGNEQFF. The CDR3 DNA reads TGTGCTAGCAGCTTAGCGCGGGGCAATGAGCAGTTCTTC.

This clonotype was detected ten times or more. The rearrangement joins TRBV20-1 to TRBJ1-4; maybe TRBD1 (5 bases). CDR1 and CDR2 (germline): DFQATT, SNEGSKA (reference sequence). The CDR3 contains 11 residues. The CDR3 protein is CSAGTGEKLFF. The DNA of the CDR3 is TGCAGCGCAGGGACGGGTGAAAAACTGTTTTTT.

This clonotype has only one observation. This could be a read error, since a much larger clone is one nucleotide away. The chain is built from TRBV5-4 and TRBJ2-7; 9 positions agree with TRBD1. Germline loops: CDR1 SGHNT, CDR2 YYREEE (reference sequence). The CDR3 has 16 residues. CDR3 bases: TGTGCCGGCAGCTTAATTGCGACAGGGGGCTCCTACGAGCAGTACTTC. Its protein is CAGSLIATGGSYEQYF.

At least ten counts were recorded for this clonotype. J is TRBJ2-2 and V is TRBV30; no definite D call. Per germline, CDR1 GTSNPN and CDR2 SVGIG (reference sequence). This CDR3 is built from 13 residues. V was trimmed by 0 bases and J by 6 bases, leaving 8 bases between them. In nucleotides, the CDR3 is TGTGCCTGGAGTGTATTACAAGCCGGGGAGCTGTTTTTT. This translates into CAWSVLQAGELFF.

This clonotype was seen many times. This CDR3 reads CASARAGIDQDTQYF. In DNA, the CDR3 is TGTGCCAGCGCAAGAGCGGGAATAGATCAGGATACGCAGTATTTT. The chain links TRBV5-8 to TRBJ2-3, with 7 bases fitting TRBD2. V shed 7 bases, J shed 6 bases, and the junction held 14 bases outside the gene matches. CDR3 length: 15 residues. Per the germline V gene, CDR1 is SGHTS and CDR2 is YDEGEE.

This clonotype was detected only a few times. This chain uses TRBV3-1 with TRBJ2-3; the match to TRBD2 covers 10 bases. Germline-derived CDR1 and CDR2 are LGHDT and YNNKEL (reference sequence). V gave up 5 bases and J gave up 5 bases; unmatched junction bases: 10. This CDR3 has 16 residues. Written as DNA, the CDR3 is TGTGCCAGCAGCAGAAGGGCTAGCGGGAGTTTAGATACGCAGTATTTT. Translated, it gives CASSRRASGSLDTQYF.

The chain uses TRBV30 and TRBJ2-1; 13 bases agree with TRBD2. The CDR3 totals 15 residues. The germline V gene encodes CDR1 GTSNPN and CDR2 SVGIG (reference sequence). Unmatched junction bases numbered 7, after V lost 2 bases and J lost 9 bases. Written as DNA, the CDR3 is TGTGCCTGGAGTAAAGGACTAGCGGGAGTGGGTGAGCAGTTCTTC. Encoded protein: CAWSKGLAGVGEQFF.

This clonotype was seen ten or more times. The chain uses TRBV19 and TRBJ2-5; 7 positions match TRBD1. The CDR3 runs to 15 residues. Germline values: CDR1 LNHDA, CDR2 SQIVND (reference sequence). J gave up 0 bases and V 3 bases, and 4 bases lay outside the gene matches. The CDR3 DNA is TGTGCCAGTAGTATGACAGGGCCTCACCAAGAGACCCAGTACTTC. Protein sequence: CASSMTGPHQETQYF.

V is TRBV28 and J is TRBJ1-2; the match to TRBD1 covers 9 bases. Germline CDR1 is MDHEN and CDR2 is SYDVKM. After removal of 7 bases from V and 5 bases from J, the junction contained 5 bases not matched to a gene. CDR3 length: 13 residues. CDR3 region: CASTPGQGYGYTF. The CDR3 DNA reads as TGTGCCAGCACTCCGGGACAGGGATATGGCTACACCTTC.

This clonotype was counted many times. The chain has TRBV20-1 and TRBJ2-7; the D gene is possibly TRBD2 (5 bases). This CDR3 spans 16 amino acids. Trimming stripped 0 bases from V and 3 bases from J, with 18 bases between. CDR1 is DFQATT and CDR2 is SNEGSKA in the germline V gene (reference sequence). CDR3 protein: CSARDPQLADYYEQYF. Written as DNA, the CDR3 is TGCAGTGCTAGAGATCCCCAGCTAGCTGATTACTACGAGCAGTACTTC.

Points on this clonotype: This may arise from a read error, as a much more abundant clone is one base away. V usage is TRBV7-3 and J usage is TRBJ2-2, with a tentative D call TRBD2 (5 bases). V lost 0 bases, J lost 4 bases, and 12 bases lay in between. This CDR3 contains 16 residues. In germline, CDR1 is SGHTA, CDR2 FQGTGA. DNA for the CDR3: TGTGCCAGCAGCTTAACACCCGACGGGGTCACCGGGGAGCTGTTTTTT. Translation: CASSLTPDGVTGELFF.

The chain uses TRBV6-2 or TRBV6-3 and TRBJ2-1; maybe TRBD2 (5 bases). Trimming took 6 bases from V and 4 from J, leaving 13 bases between them. CDR1 is MNHEY and CDR2 is SVGEGT in the germline V gene. The CDR3 spans 14 residues. The CDR3 DNA reads TGTGCCAGCAGGGAGAGCGGAGGTTACAATGAGCAGTTCTTC. Residues: CASRESGGYNEQFF.

This clonotype was observed at least ten times. The genes are TRBV5-6 and TRBJ2-7; possibly TRBD1 for D (6 bases). V was cut by 2 bases and J by 7 bases, with 16 bases left in between. The CDR3 extends over 14 amino acids. The germline gives CDR1 SGHDT, CDR2 YYEEEE. The CDR3 sequence: CASSLLHRVKEQYF. CDR3 bases: TGTGCCAGCAGCTTATTGCACAGGGTGAAGGAGCAGTACTTC.